What follows is one TCR beta chain and its context. This CDR3 spans 14 amino acids. Germline V CDR1 and CDR2: SNHLY, FYNNEI. V shed 3 bases, J shed 4 bases, and the junction held 3 bases outside the gene matches. These data come from a study of blood T cell repertoires in COVID-19. As for the study in general: Acute and convalescent COVID-19 specimens originated in the United States, Italy and Spain. Sample material is recorded as cDNA or gDNA derived from T cells, B-cell-depleted T cells, or PBMCs.

The authors' processing: The assay estimated nucleated cells by amplifying reference gene primers. Only in-frame clones appear in the TCRdb table, and some are missing; sequencing was by immunoSEQ multiplex PCR. V, J and clone size reflect that table, while D and trimming were determined from the DNA. The sample shows fewer than 200,000 clones, roughly four fifths of them seen only once. Sequenced material: peripheral blood. This sequence originates from a woman older than 75 with acute or convalescent COVID-19. The chain has TRBV2 and TRBJ1-2; 9 bases match TRBD1. CDR3 sequence: CASSETGGGYGYTF. CDR3 nucleotides: TGTGCCAGCAGTGAGACAGGGGGGGGCTATGGCTACACCTTC.